This T cell receptor (beta chain) was sequenced for a study of T cell repertoires in cytomegalovirus infection. Study context: Public TCR beta signatures marked donors with CMV infection and the matching HLA. Study-level results: Ex vivo, HLA-C-restricted CMV-specific TCR beta clonotypes prevailed over the rest of the response. CMV carriers having the relevant HLA were flagged by cumulative public TCR beta family frequency.

As regards this clonotype: Its specificity is not known.

One entry per CDR3 protein results from TCRdb running MiXCR on the reads. The data contain under 200,000 distinct CDR3 sequences, roughly 17% of them seen just once; the ten biggest clones take up roughly 20%. Deletions cut 8 bases from V and 5 bases from J, with 13 bases between. This CDR3 comprises 13 residues. CDR1 MNHEY and CDR2 SVGEGT come from the germline V gene. The sample comprised CD8+ T cells from PBMCs. The V call is TRBV6-2 or TRBV6-3, the J call TRBJ2-1, with a possible D match to TRBD2 (5 bases). The clonotype comes from a human donor in good health (CMV status not recorded). Some clones in this sample may be carry-over from other donors' samples. CDR3 protein: CASVGVSHNEQFF. The CDR3 nucleotides read TGTGCCAGCGTGGGAGTATCCCACAATGAGCAGTTCTTC.